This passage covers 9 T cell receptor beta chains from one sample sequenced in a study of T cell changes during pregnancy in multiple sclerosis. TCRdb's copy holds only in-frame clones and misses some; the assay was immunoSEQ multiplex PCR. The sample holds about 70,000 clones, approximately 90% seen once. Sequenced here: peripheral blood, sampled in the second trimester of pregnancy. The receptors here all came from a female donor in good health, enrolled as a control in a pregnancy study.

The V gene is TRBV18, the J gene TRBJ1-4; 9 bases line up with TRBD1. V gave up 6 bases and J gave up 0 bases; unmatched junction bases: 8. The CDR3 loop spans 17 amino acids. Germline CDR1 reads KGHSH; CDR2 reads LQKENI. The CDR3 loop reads CASSHTGGPATNEKLFF. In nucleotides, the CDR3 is TGTGCCAGCTCCCACACAGGGGGCCCAGCAACTAATGAAAAACTGTTTTTT.

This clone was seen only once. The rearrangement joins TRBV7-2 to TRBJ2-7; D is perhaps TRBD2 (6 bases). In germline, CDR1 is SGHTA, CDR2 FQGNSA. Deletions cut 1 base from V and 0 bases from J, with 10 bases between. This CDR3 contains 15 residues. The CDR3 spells CASSLGSGSSYEQYF. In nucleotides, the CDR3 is TGTGCCAGCAGCTTAGGATCCGGGAGCTCCTACGAGCAGTACTTC.

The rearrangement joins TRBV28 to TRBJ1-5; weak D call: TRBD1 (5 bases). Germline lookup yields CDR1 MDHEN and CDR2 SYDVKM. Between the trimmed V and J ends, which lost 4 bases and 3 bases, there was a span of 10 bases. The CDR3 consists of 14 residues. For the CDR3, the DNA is TGTGCCAGCAGTTCCAGGGTTCTCAATCAGCCCCAGCATTTT. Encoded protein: CASSSRVLNQPQHF.

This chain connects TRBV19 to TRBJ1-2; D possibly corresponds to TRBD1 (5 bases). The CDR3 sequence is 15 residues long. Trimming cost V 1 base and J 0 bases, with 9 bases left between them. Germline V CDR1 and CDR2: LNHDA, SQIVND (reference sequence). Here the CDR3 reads CASSIGGRANYGYTF. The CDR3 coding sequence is TGTGCCAGTAGTATAGGGGGCCGAGCTAACTATGGCTACACCTTC.

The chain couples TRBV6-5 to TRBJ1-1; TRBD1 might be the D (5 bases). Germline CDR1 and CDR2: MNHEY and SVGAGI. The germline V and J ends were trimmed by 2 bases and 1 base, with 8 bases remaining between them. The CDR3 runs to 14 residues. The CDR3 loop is CASSYRTPNTEAFF. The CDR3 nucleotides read TGTGCCAGCAGTTACAGGACACCGAACACTGAAGCTTTCTTT.

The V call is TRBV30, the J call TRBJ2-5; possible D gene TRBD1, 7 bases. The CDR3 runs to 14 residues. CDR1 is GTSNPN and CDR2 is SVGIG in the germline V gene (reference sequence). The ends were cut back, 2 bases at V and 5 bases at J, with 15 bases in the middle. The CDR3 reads CAWSQRRGLETQYF. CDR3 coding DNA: TGTGCCTGGAGTCAGAGGAGGGGGCTCGAGACCCAGTACTTC.

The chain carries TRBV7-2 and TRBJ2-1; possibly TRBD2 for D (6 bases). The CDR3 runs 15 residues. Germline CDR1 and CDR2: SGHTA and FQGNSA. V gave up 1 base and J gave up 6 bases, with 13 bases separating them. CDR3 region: CASSLGGVTFNEQFF. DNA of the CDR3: TGTGCCAGCAGCTTAGGCGGGGTGACGTTCAATGAGCAGTTCTTC.

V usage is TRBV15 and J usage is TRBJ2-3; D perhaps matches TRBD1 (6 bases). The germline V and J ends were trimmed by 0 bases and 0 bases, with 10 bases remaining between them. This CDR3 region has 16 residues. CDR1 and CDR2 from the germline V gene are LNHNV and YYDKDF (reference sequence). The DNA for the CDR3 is TGTGCCACCAGCAGAGACACAGGGCGAAGCACAGATACGCAGTATTTT. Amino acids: CATSRDTGRSTDTQYF.

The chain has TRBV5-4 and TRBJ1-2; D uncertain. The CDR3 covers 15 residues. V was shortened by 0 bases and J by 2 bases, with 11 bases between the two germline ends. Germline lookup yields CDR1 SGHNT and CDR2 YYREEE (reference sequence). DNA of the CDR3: TGTGCCAGCAGCTTGGAAAGGAACAGAAACTATGGCTACACCTTC. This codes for CASSLERNRNYGYTF.